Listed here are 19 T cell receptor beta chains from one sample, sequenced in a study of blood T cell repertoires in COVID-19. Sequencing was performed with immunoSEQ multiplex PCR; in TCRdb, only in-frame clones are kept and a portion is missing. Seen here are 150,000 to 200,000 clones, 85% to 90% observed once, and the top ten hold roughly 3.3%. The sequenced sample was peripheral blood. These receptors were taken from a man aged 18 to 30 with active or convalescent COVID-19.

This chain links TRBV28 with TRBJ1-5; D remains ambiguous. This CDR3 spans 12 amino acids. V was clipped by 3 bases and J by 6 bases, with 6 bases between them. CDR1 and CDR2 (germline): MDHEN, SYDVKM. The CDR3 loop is CASSFSGQPQHF. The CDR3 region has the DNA TGTGCCAGCAGTTTCTCCGGTCAGCCCCAGCATTTT. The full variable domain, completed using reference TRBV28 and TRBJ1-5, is DVKVTQSSRYLVKRTGEKVFLECVQDMDHENMFWYRQDPGLGLRLIYFSYDVKMKEKGDIPEGYSVSREKKERFSLILESASTNQTSMYLCASSFSGQPQHFGDGTRLSIL.

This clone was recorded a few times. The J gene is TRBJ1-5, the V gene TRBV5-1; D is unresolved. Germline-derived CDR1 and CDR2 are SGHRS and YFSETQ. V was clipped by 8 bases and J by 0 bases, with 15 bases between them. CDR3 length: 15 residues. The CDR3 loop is CASKTGLNSNQPQHF. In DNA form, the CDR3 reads TGCGCCAGTAAGACTGGACTTAATAGCAATCAGCCCCAGCATTTT.

CDR3 in amino acids: CASSQASYNEQFF. CDR3 bases: TGCGCCAGCAGCCAAGCGAGCTACAATGAGCAGTTCTTC. The gene calls are TRBV4-3 and TRBJ2-1; D is ambiguous. V was pared by 1 base and J by 3 bases, with 4 bases between. Germline values: CDR1 LGHNA, CDR2 YSLEER. The CDR3 contains 13 residues.

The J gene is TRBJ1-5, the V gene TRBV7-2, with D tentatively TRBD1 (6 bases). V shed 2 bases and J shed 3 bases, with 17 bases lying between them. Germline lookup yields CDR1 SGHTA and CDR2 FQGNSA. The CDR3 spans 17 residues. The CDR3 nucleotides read TGTGCCAGCAGCTTATTCCGTCAGGGGTCTATCAATCAGCCCCAGCATTTT. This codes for CASSLFRQGSINQPQHF.

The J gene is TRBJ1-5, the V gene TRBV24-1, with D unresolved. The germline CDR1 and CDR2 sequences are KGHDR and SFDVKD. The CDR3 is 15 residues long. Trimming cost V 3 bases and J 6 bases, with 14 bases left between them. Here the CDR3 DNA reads TGTGCCACCAGTGATCCTAAAGAGTTAAGTCAGCCCCAGCATTTT. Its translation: CATSDPKELSQPQHF.

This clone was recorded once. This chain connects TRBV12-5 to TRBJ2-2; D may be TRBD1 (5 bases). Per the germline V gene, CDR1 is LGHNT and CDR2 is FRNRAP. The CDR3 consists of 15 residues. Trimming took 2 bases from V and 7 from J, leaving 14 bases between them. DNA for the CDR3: TGTGCTAGTGGTTTGTTACAGGCGAGTAGCGGGGAGCTGTTTTTT. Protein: CASGLLQASSGELFF.

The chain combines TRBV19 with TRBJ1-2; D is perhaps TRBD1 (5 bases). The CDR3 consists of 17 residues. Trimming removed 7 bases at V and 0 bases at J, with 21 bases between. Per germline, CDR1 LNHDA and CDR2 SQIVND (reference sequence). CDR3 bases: TGTGCCAGTATCCCAAATAGTGGGGCCTTAGCTAACTATGGCTACACCTTC. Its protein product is CASIPNSGALANYGYTF.

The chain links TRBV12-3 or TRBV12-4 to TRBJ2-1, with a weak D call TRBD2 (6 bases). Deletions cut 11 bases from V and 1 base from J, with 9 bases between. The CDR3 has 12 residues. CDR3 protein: CAGGLSYNEQFF. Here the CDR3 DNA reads TGTGCCGGAGGACTATCCTACAATGAGCAGTTCTTC.

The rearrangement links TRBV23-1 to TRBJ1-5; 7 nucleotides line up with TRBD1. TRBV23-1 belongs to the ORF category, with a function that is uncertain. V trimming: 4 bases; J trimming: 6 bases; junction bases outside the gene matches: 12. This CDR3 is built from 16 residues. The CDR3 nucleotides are TGCGCCAGCAGTCCAATGACAGGGTTCAGGGGTCAGCCCCAGCATTTT. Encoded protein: CASSPMTGFRGQPQHF.

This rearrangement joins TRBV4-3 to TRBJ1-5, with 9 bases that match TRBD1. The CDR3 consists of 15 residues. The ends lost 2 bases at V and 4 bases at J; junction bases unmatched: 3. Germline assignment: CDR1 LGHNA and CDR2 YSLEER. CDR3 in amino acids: CASSQRTGVNQPQHF. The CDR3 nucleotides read TGCGCCAGCAGCCAACGGACAGGGGTTAATCAGCCCCAGCATTTT.

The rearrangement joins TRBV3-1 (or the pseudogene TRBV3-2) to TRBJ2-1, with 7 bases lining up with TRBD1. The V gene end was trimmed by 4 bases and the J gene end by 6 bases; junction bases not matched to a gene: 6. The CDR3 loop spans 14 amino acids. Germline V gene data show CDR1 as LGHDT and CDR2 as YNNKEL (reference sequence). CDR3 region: CASSPTGRRNEQFF. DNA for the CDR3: TGTGCCAGCAGCCCGACAGGGCGTCGCAATGAGCAGTTCTTC.

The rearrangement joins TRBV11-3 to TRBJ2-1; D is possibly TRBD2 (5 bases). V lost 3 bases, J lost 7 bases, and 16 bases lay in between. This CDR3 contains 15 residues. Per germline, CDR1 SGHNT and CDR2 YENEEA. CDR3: CASSFSGPPRNEQFF. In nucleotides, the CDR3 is TGTGCCAGCAGCTTCAGCGGCCCACCTCGAAATGAGCAGTTCTTC.

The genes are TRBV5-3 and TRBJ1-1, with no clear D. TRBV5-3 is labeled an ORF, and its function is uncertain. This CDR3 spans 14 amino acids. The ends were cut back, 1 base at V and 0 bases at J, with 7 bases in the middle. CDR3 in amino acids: CARSLTVVNTEAFF. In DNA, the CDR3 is TGTGCCAGAAGCTTGACGGTTGTGAACACTGAAGCTTTCTTT.

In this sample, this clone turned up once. CDR3 protein: CASSPTPYEQYF. DNA for the CDR3: TGTGCCAGCAGTCCGACACCCTACGAGCAGTACTTC. The chain joins TRBV12-3 or TRBV12-4 to TRBJ2-7; no firm D call. Trimming removed 5 bases from V and 2 bases from J, with 7 bases in between. The CDR3 sequence is 12 residues long.

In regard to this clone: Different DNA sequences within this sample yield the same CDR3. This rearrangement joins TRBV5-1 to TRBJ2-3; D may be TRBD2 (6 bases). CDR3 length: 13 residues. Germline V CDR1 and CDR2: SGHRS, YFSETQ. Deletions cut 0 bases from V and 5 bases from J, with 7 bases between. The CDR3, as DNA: TGCGCCAGCAGCTTGGCGGGGGAAGATACGCAGTATTTT. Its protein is CASSLAGEDTQYF. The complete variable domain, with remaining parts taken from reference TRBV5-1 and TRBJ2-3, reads KAGVTQTPRYLIKTRGQQVTLSCSPISGHRSVSWYQQTPGQGLQFLFEYFSETQRNKGNFPGRFSGRQFSNSRSEMNVSTLELGDSALYLCASSLAGEDTQYFGPGTRLTVL.

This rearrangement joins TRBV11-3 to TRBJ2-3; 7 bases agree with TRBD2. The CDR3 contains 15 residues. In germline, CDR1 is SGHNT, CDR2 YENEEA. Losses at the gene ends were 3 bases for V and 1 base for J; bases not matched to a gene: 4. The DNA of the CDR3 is TGTGCCAGCAGCTTGCGGGAGCGGGGCACAGATACGCAGTATTTT. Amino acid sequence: CASSLRERGTDTQYF.

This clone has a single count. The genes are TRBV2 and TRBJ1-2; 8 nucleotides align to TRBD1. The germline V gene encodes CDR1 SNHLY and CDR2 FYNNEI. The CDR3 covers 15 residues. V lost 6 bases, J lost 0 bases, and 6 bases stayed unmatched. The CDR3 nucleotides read TGTGCCAGCAGGGCGGGACAGGCGCCTAACTATGGCTACACCTTC. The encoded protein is CASRAGQAPNYGYTF.

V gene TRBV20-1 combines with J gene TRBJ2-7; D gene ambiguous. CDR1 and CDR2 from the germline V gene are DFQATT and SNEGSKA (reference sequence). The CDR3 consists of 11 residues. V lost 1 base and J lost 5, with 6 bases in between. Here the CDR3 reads CSARATHEQYF. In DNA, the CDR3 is TGCAGTGCTAGAGCTACCCACGAGCAGTACTTC.

The chain's CDR3 is CASSQGAVMNTEAFF. CDR3 coding DNA: TGTGCCAGCAGCCAAGGGGCAGTTATGAACACTGAAGCTTTCTTT. The chain is built from TRBV11-2 and TRBJ1-1; possibly TRBD1 for D (5 bases). Trimming took off 5 bases at V and 0 bases at J, with 13 bases between the two ends. Germline CDR1 is SGHAT and CDR2 is FQNNGV. This CDR3 contains 15 residues.